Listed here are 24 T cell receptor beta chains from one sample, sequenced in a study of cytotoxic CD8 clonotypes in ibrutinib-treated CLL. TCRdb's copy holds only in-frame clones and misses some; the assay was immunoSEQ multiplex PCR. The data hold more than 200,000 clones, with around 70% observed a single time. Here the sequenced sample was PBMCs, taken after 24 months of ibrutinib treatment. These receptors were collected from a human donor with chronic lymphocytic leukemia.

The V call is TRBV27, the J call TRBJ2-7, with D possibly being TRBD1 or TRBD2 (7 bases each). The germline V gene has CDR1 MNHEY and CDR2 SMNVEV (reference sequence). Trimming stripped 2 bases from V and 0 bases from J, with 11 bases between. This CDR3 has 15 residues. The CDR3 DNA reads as TGTGCCAGCAGTTTACAGGGGGAGGGCTCCTACGAGCAGTACTTC. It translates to CASSLQGEGSYEQYF.

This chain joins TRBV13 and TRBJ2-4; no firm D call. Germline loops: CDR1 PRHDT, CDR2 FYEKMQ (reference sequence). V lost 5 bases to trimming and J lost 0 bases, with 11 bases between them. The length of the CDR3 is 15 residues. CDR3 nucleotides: TGTGCCAGCAGCCAGGACGTGGTAGCCAAAAACATTCAGTACTTC. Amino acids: CASSQDVVAKNIQYF.

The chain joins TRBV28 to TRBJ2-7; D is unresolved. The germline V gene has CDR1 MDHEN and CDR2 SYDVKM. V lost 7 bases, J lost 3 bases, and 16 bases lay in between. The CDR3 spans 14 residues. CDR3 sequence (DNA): TGTGCCAGCACCCCCCACCTGGGCAGCTACGAGCAGTACTTC. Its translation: CASTPHLGSYEQYF.

CDR3 in amino acids: CAWSAGQAGNTIYF. DNA for the CDR3: TGTGCCTGGAGTGCGGGACAGGCTGGAAACACCATATATTTT. The rearrangement joins TRBV30 to TRBJ1-3; 8 bases fit TRBD1. Germline V gene sequence: CDR1 GTSNPN, CDR2 SVGIG (reference sequence). The CDR3 loop spans 14 amino acids. Losses at the gene ends were 1 base for V and 2 bases for J; bases not matched to a gene: 1.

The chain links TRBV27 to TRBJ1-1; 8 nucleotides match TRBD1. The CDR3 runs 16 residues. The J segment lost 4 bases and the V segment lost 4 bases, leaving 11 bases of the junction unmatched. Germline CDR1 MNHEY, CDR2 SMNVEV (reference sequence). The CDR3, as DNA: TGTGCCAGCAGTTGGGACCGGACAGGGATAGGCACTGAAGCTTTCTTT. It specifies CASSWDRTGIGTEAFF.

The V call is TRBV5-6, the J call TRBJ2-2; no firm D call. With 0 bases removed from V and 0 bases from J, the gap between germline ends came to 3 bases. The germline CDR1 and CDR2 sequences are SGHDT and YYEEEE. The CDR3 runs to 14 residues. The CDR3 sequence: CASSLAANTGELFF. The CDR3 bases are TGTGCCAGCAGCTTGGCCGCGAACACCGGGGAGCTGTTTTTT.

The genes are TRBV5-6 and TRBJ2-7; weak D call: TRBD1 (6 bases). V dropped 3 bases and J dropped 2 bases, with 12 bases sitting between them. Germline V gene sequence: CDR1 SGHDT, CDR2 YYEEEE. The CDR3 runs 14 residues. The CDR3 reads CASSWEQGPYEQYF. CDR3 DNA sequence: TGTGCCAGCAGCTGGGAACAGGGCCCCTACGAGCAGTACTTC.

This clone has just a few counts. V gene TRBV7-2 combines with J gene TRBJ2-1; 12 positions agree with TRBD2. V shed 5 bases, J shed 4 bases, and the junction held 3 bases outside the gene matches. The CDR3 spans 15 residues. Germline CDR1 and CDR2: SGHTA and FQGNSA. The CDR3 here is CASSPGTSGYNEQFF. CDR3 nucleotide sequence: TGTGCCAGCAGCCCCGGGACTAGCGGGTACAATGAGCAGTTCTTC.

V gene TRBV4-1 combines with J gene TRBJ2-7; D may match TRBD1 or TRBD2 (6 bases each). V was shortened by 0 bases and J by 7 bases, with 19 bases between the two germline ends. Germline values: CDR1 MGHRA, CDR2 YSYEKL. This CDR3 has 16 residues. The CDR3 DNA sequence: TGCGCCAGCAGCCAAGATGGGGGGCGAGTTTTGGGTGAGCAGTACTTC. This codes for CASSQDGGRVLGEQYF.

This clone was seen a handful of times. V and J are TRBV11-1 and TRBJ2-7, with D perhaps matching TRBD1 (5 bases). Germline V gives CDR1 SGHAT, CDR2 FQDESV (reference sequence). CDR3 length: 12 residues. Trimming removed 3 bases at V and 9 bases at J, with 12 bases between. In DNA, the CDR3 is TGTGCCAGCAGCTTCTCGACAGTAGGGCAGTACTTC. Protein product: CASSFSTVGQYF.

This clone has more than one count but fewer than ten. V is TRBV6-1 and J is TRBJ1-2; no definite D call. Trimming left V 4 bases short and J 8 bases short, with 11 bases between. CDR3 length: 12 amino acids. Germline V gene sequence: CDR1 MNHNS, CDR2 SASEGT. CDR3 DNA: TGTGCCAGCAGTGTACGGGCGGGCGGCTACACCTTC. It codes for CASSVRAGGYTF.

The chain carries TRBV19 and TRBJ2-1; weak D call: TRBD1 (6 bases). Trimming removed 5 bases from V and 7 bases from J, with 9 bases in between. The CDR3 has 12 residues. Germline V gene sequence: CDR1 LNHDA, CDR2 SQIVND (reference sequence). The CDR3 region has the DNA TGTGCCAGTAGTCAGGGGATGAATGAGCAGTTCTTC. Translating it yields CASSQGMNEQFF.

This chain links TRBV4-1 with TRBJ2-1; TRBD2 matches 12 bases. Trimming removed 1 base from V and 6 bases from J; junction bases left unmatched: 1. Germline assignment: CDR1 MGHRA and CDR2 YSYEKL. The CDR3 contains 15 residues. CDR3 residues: CASSQVGLAGNEQFF. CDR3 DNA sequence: TGCGCCAGCAGCCAAGTGGGACTAGCGGGCAATGAGCAGTTCTTC.

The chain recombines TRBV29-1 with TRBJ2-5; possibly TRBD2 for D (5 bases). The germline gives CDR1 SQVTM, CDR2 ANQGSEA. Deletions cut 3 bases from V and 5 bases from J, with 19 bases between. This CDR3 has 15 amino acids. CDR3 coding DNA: TGCAGCGTTGACGGGTTGGGAGCTCAGTTGGAGACCCAGTACTTC. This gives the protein CSVDGLGAQLETQYF.

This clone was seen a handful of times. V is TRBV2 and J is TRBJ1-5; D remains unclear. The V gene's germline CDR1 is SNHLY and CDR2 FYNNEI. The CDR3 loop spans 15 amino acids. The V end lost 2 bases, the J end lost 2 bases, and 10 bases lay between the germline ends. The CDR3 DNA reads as TGTGCCAGCAGTGAATCGGGGTGGGGCAATCAGCCCCAGCATTTT. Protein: CASSESGWGNQPQHF.

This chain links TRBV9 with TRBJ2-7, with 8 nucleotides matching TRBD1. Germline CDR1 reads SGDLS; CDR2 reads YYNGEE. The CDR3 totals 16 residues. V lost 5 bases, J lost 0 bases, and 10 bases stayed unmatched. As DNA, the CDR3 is TGTGCCAGCAGTGGAGAACCGGGACAGGTCTCCTACGAGCAGTACTTC. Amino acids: CASSGEPGQVSYEQYF. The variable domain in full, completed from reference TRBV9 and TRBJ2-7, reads DSGVTQTPKHLITATGQRVTLRCSPRSGDLSVYWYQQSLDQGLQFLIQYYNGEERAKGNILERFSAQQFPDLHSELNLSSLELGDSALYFCASSGEPGQVSYEQYFGPGTRLTVT.

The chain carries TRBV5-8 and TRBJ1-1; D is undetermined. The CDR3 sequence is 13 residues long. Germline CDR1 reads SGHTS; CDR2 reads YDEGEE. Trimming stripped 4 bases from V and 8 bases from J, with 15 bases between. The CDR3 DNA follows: TGTGCCAGCAGCCGCAGCGGGTTTGGGGAAGCTTTCTTT. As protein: CASSRSGFGEAFF.

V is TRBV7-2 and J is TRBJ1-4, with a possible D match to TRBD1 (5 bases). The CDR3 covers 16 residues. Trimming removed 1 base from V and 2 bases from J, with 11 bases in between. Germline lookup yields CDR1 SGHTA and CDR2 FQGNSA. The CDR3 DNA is TGTGCCAGCAGCTTAGTTGGGGGAAATACTAATGAAAAACTGTTTTTT. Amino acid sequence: CASSLVGGNTNEKLFF.

CDR3: CASSFSGNDYGYTF. The CDR3, as DNA: TGTGCCAGCAGTTTTTCAGGGAACGACTATGGCTACACCTTC. The chain is built from TRBV27 and TRBJ1-2, with D perhaps matching TRBD1 (5 bases). The CDR3 sequence is 14 residues long. Germline V gene sequence: CDR1 MNHEY, CDR2 SMNVEV (reference sequence). The V gene lost 3 bases and the J gene lost 3 bases, with 11 bases spanning the gap.

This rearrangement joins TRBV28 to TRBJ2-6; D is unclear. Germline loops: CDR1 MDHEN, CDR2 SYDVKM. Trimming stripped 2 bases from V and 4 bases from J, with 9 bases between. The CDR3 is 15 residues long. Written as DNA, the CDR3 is TGTGCCAGCAGTTTAATAAGGGTCGGGGCCAACGTCCTGACTTTC. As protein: CASSLIRVGANVLTF.

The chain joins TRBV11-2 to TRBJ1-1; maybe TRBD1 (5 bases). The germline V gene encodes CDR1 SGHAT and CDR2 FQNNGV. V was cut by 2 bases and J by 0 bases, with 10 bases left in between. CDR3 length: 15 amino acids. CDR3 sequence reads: CASSLLAGMNTEAFF. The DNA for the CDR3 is TGTGCCAGCAGCTTATTGGCAGGGATGAACACTGAAGCTTTCTTT.

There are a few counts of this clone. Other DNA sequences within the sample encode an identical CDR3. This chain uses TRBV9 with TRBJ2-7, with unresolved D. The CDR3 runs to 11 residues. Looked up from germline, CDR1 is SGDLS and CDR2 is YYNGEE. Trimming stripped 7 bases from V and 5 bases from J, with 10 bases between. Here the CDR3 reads CASGRADEQYF. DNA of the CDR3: TGTGCCAGCGGTAGGGCCGACGAGCAGTACTTC.

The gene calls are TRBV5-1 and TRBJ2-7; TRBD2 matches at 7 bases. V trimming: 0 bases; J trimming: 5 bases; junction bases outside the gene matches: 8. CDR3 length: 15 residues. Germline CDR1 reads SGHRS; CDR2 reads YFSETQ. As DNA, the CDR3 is TGCGCCAGCAGCTTGGATGCGGGAGTAGTCCACGAGCAGTACTTC. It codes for CASSLDAGVVHEQYF.

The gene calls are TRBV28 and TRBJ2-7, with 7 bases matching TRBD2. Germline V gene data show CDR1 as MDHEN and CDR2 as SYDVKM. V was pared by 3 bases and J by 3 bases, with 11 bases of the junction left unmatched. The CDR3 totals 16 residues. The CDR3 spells CASSLRGPGGNYEQYF. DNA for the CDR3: TGTGCCAGCAGTTTGCGGGGACCGGGGGGAAACTACGAGCAGTACTTC. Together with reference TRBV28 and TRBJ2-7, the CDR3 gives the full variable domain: DVKVTQSSRYLVKRTGEKVFLECVQDMDHENMFWYRQDPGLGLRLIYFSYDVKMKEKGDIPEGYSVSREKKERFSLILESASTNQTSMYLCASSLRGPGGNYEQYFGPGTRLTVT.